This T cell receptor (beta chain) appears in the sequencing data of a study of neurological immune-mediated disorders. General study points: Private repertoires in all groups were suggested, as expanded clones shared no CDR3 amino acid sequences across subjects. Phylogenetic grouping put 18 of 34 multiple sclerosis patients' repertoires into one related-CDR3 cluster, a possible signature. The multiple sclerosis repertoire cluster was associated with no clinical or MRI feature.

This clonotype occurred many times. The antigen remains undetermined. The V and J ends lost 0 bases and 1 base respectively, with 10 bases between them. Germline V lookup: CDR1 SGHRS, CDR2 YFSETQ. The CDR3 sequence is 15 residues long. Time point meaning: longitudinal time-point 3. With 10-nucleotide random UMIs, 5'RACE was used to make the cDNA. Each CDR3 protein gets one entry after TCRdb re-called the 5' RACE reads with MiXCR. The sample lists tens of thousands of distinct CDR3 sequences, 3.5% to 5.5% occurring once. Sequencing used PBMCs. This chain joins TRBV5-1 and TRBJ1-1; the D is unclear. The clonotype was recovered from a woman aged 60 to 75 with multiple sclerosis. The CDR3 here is CASSLVPDSNTEAFF. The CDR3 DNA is TGCGCCAGCAGCTTGGTTCCGGATTCGAACACTGAAGCTTTCTTT.